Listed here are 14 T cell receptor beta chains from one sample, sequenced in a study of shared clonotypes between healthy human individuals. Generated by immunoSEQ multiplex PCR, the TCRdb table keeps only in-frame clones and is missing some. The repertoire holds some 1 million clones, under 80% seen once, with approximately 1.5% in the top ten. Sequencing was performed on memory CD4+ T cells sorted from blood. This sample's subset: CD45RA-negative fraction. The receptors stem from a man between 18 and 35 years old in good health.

DNA of the CDR3: TGTGCCAGCAGTTTAATCGGGGTTGGCACCATATATTTT. It is translated as CASSLIGVGTIYF. The rearrangement uses TRBV28 and TRBJ1-3; D is uncertain. Germline CDR1 MDHEN, CDR2 SYDVKM. This CDR3 spans 13 amino acids. Trimming pared 2 bases from V and 9 bases from J, leaving 11 bases between.

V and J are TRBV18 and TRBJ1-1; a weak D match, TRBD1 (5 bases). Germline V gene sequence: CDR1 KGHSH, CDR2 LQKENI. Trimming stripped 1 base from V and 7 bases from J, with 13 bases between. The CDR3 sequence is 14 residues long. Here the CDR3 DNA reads TGTGCCAGCTCACCACGTCAGGGTCCGGTTGAAGCTTTCTTT. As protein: CASSPRQGPVEAFF.

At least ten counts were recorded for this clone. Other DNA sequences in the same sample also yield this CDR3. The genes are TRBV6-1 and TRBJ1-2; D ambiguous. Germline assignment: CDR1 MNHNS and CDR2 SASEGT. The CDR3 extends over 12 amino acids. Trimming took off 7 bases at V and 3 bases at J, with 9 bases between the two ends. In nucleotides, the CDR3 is TGTGCCAGCACTTGGGTGGACTATGGCTACACCTTC. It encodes CASTWVDYGYTF.

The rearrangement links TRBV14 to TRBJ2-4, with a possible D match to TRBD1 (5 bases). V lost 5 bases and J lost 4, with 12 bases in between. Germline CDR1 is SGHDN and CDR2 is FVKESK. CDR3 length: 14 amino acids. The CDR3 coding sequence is TGTGCCAGCAGCGAGACCAGGGCGAAAAACATTCAGTACTTC. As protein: CASSETRAKNIQYF. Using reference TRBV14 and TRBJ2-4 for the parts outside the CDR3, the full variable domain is EAGVTQFPSHSVIEKGQTVTLRCDPISGHDNLYWYRRVMGKEIKFLLHFVKESKQDESGMPNNRFLAERTGGTYSTLKVQPAELEDSGVYFCASSETRAKNIQYFGAGTRLSVL.

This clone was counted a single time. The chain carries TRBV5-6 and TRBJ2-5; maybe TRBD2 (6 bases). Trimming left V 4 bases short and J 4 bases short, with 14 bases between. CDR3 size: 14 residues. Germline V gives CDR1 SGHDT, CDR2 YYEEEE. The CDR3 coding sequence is TGTGCCAGCAGCGTCGGGAGTGGTGCAGAGACCCAGTACTTC. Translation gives CASSVGSGAETQYF.

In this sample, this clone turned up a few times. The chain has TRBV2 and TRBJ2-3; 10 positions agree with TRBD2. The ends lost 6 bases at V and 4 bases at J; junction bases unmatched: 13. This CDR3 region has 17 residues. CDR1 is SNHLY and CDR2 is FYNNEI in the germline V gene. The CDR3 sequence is CASRGTPGLARADTQYF. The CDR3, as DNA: TGTGCCAGCAGGGGGACCCCGGGACTAGCGCGCGCAGATACGCAGTATTTT.

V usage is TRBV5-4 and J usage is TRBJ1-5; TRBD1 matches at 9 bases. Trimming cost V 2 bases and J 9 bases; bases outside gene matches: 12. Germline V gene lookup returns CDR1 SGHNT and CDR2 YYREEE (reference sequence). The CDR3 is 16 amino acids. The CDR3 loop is CASSFQTGGRKRPQHF. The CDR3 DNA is TGTGCCAGCAGCTTCCAGACAGGGGGTAGGAAGAGGCCCCAGCATTTT.

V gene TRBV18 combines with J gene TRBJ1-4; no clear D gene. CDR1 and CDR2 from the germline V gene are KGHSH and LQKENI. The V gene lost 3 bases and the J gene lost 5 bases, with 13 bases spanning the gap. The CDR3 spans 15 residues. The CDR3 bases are TGTGCCAGCTCACCCTCCAGTCAGCAAAATGAAAAACTGTTTTTT. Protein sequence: CASSPSSQQNEKLFF.

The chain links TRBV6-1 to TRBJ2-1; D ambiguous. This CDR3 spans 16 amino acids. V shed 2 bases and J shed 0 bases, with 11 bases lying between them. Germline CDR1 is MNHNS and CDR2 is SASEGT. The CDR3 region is CASSERRFSSYNEQFF. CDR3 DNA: TGTGCCAGCAGTGAACGGCGGTTTAGCTCCTACAATGAGCAGTTCTTC.

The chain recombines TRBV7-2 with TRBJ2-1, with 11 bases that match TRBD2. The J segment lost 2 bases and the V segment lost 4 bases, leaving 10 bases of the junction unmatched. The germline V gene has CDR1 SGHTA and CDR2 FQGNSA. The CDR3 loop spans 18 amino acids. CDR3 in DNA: TGTGCCAGCAGCTACCCGCGGTCTAGCGGGAGGCCCTACAATGAGCAGTTCTTC. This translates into CASSYPRSSGRPYNEQFF. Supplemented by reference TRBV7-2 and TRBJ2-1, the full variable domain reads GAGVSQSPSNKVTEKGKDVELRCDPISGHTALYWYRQSLGQGLEFLIYFQGNSAPDKSGLPSDRFSAERTGGSVSTLTIQRTQQEDSAVYLCASSYPRSSGRPYNEQFFGPGTRLTVL.

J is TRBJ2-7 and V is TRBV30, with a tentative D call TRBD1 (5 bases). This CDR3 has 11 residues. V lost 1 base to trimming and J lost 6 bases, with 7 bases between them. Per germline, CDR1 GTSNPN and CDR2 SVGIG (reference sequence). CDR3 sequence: CAWSATVEQYF. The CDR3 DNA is TGTGCCTGGAGTGCGACAGTCGAGCAGTACTTC.

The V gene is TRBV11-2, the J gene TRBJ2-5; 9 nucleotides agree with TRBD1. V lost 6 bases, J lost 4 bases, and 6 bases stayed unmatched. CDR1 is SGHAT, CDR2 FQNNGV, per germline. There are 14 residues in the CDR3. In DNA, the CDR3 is TGTGCCAGCAGGGACAGGGGTTTCGGAGAGACCCAGTACTTC. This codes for CASRDRGFGETQYF.

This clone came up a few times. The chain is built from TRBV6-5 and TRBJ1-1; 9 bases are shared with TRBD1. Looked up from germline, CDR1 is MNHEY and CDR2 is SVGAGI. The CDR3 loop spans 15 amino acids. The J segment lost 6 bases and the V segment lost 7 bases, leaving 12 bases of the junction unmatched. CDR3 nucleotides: TGTGCCAGCACTCCAGAATGGACAGGGGTCGCTGAAGCTTTCTTT. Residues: CASTPEWTGVAEAFF.

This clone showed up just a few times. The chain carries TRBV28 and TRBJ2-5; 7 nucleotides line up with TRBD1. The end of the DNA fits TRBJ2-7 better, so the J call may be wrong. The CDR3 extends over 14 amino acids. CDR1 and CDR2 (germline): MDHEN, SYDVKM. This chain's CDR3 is CASSSGTVPYEQYF. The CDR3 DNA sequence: TGTGCCAGCAGCTCCGGGACAGTCCCCTACGAGCAGTACTTC.